The TCR beta chain described here comes from a study of blood T cell repertoires in COVID-19. Across the study: Collection of acute and convalescent COVID-19 samples took place in the United States, Italy and Spain.

This clone was seen a few times. Germline lookup yields CDR1 LGHDT and CDR2 YNNKEL (reference sequence). The J segment lost 2 bases and the V segment lost 6 bases, leaving 12 bases of the junction unmatched. The CDR3 covers 16 residues. Measured with immunoSEQ multiplex PCR; TCRdb has only the in-frame clones, and not every one. The table has 200,000 or so clones, 79% seen once. The TCR comes from a man aged 55 to 70 with active or convalescent COVID-19. Input material: peripheral blood. The gene calls are TRBV3-1 (or the pseudogene TRBV3-2) and TRBJ1-2, with TRBD1 identical over 7 bases. The DNA of the CDR3 is TGTGCCAGCAGAGATGCCGGGACAGCTACCAACTATGGCTACACCTTC. Translating it yields CASRDAGTATNYGYTF.